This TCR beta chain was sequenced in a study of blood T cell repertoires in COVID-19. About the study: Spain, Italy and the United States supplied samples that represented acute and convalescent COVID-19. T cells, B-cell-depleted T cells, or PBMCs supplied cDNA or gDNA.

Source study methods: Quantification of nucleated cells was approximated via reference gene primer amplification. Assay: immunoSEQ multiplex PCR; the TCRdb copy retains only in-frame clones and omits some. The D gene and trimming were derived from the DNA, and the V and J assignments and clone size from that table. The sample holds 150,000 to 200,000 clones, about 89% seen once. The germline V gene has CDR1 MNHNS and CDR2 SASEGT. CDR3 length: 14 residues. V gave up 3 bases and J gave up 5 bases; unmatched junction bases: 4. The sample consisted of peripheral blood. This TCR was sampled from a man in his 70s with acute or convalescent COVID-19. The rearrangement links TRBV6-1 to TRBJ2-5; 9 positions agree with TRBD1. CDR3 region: CASSEDRGRETQYF. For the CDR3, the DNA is TGTGCCAGCAGTGAGGACAGGGGTCGGGAGACCCAGTACTTC.